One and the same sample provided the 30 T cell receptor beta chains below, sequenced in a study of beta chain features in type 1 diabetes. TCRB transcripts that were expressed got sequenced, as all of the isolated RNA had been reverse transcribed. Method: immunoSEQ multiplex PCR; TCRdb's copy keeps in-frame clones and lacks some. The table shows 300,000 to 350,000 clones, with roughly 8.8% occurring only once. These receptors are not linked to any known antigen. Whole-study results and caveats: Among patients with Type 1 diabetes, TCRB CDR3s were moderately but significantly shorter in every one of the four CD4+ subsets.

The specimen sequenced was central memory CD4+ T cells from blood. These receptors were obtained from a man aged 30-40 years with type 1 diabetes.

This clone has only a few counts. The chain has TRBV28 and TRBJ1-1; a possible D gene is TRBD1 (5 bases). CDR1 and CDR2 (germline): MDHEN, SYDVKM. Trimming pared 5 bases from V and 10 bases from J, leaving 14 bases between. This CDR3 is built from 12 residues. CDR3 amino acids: CASSPVRDGAFF. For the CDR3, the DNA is TGTGCCAGCAGTCCCGTCCGGGACGGAGCTTTCTTT.

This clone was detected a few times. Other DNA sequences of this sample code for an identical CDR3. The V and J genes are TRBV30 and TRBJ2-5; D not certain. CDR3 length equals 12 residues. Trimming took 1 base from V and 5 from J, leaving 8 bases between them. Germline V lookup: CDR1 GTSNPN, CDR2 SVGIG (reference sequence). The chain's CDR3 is CAWSATWETQYF. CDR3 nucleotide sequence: TGTGCCTGGAGTGCGACCTGGGAGACCCAGTACTTC.

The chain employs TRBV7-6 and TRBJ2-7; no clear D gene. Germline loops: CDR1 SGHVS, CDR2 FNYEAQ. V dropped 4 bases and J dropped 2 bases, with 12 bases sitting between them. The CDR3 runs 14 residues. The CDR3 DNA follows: TGTGCCAGCAGCTACGGATCCGAAGCCTACGAGCAGTACTTC. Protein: CASSYGSEAYEQYF.

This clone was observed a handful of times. The CDR3 DNA sequence: TGTGCCAGCAGTGCAGGGGGCTGGACAGATACGCAGTATTTT. Translation: CASSAGGWTDTQYF. This chain uses TRBV6-5 with TRBJ2-3; 8 positions agree with TRBD1. CDR3 length: 14 amino acids. Trimming took 5 bases from V and 3 from J; bases not matched to a gene: 4. Looked up from germline, CDR1 is MNHEY and CDR2 is SVGAGI.

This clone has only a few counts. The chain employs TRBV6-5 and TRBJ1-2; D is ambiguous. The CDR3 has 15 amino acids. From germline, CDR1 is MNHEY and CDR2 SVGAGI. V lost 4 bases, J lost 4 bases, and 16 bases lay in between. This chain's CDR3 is CASSSDFTGGYGYTF. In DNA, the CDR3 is TGTGCCAGCAGTTCCGACTTTACGGGAGGCTATGGCTACACCTTC.

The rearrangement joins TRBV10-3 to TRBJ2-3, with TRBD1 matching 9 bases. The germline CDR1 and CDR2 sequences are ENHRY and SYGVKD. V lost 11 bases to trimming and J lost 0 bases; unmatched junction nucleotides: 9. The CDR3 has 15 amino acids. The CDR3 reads CAVARDRASTDTQYF. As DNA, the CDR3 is TGTGCCGTTGCCAGGGACAGGGCAAGCACAGATACGCAGTATTTT.

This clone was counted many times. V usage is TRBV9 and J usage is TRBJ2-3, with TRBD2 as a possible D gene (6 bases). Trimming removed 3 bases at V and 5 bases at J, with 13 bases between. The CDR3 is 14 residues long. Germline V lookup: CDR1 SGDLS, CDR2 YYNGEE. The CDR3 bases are TGTGCCAGCAGCGGGGAGGTTCGTGGAGATACGCAGTATTTT. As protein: CASSGEVRGDTQYF.

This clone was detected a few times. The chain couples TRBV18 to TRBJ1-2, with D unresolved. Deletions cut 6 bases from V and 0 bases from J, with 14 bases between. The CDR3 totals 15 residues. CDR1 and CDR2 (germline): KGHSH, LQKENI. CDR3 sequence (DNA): TGTGCCAGCTCCACTCGATCGGATACTAACTATGGCTACACCTTC. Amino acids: CASSTRSDTNYGYTF.

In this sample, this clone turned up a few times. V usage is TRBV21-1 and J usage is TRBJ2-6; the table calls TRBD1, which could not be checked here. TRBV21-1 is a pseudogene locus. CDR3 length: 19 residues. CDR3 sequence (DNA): TGTGCCAGCAGCAAAGATAGCAACAGGGCAATCGATGGGGCCAACGTCCTGACTTTC. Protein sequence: CASSKDSNRAIDGANVLTF.

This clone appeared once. The CDR3 reads CASSERAAGNSEKLFF. In nucleotides, the CDR3 is TGTGCCAGCAGTGAACGTGCGGCAGGGAATAGTGAAAAACTGTTTTTT. This chain links TRBV2 with TRBJ1-4, with TRBD1 as a possible D gene (5 bases). Trimming took 2 bases from V and 7 from J, leaving 17 bases between them. The CDR3 has 16 residues. Germline-derived CDR1 and CDR2 are SNHLY and FYNNEI.

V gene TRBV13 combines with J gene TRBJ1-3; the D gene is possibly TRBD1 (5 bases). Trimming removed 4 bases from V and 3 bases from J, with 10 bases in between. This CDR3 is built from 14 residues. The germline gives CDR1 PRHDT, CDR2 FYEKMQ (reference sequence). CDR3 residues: CASSSQVFGNTIYF. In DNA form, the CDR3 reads TGTGCCAGCAGCTCACAGGTCTTTGGAAACACCATATATTTT. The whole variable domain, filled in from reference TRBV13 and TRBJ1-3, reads AAGVIQSPRHLIKEKRETATLKCYPIPRHDTVYWYQQGPGQDPQFLISFYEKMQSDKGSIPDRFSAQQFSDYHSELNMSSLELGDSALYFCASSSQVFGNTIYFGEGSWLTVV.

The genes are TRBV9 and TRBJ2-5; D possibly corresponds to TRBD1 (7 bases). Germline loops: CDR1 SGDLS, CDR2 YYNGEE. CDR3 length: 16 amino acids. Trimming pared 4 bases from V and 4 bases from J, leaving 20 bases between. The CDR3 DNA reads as TGTGCCAGCAGCCCCTCGGGTGCAGGGGGAGGAGAGACCCAGTACTTC. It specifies CASSPSGAGGGETQYF.

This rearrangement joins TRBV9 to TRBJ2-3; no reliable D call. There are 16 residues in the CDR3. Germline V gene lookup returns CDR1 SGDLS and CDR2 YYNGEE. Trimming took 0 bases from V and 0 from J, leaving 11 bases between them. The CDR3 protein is CASSVGRRFSTDTQYF. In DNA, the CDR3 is TGTGCCAGCAGCGTAGGACGGCGGTTTAGCACAGATACGCAGTATTTT. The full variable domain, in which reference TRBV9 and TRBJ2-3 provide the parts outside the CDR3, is DSGVTQTPKHLITATGQRVTLRCSPRSGDLSVYWYQQSLDQGLQFLIQYYNGEERAKGNILERFSAQQFPDLHSELNLSSLELGDSALYFCASSVGRRFSTDTQYFGPGTRLTVL.

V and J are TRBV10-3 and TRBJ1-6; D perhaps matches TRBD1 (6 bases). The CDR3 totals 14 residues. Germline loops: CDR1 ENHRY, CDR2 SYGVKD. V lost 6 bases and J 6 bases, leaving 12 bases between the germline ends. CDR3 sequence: CAISRGQLNSPLHF. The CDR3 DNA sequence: TGTGCCATCAGCCGAGGACAGCTTAATTCACCCCTCCACTTT.

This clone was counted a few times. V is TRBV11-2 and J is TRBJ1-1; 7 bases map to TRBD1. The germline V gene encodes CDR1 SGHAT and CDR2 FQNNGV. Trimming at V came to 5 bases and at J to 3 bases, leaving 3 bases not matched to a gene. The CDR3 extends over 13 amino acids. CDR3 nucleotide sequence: TGTGCCAGCAGCCGACAGGGATACACTGAAGCTTTCTTT. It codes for CASSRQGYTEAFF.

CDR3 region: CASSLDLAGDREAFF. The CDR3 nucleotides are TGTGCCAGCAGCTTAGATCTGGCGGGTGACCGAGAAGCTTTCTTT. The chain employs TRBV11-2 and TRBJ1-1; no clear D. CDR3 length equals 15 residues. The V end lost 0 bases, the J end lost 8 bases, and 16 bases lay between the germline ends. The germline CDR1 and CDR2 sequences are SGHAT and FQNNGV.

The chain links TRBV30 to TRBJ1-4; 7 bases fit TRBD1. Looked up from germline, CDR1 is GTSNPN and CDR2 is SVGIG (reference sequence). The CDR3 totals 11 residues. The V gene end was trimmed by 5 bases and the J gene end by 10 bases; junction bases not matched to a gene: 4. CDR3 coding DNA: TGTGCCTGGGCGGACAGGTCAAAACTGTTTTTT. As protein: CAWADRSKLFF.

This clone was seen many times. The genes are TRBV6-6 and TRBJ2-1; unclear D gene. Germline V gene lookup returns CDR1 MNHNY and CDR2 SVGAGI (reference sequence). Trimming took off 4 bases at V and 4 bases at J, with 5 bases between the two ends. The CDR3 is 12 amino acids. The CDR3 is CASSSEYNEQFF. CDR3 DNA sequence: TGTGCCAGCAGTTCAGAGTACAATGAGCAGTTCTTC.

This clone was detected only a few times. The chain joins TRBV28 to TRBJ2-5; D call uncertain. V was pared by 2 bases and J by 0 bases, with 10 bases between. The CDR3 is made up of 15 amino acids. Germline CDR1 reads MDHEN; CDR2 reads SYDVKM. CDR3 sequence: CASSLGGDHQETQYF. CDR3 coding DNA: TGTGCCAGCAGTTTAGGCGGAGACCACCAAGAGACCCAGTACTTC. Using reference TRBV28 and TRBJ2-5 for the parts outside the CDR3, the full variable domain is DVKVTQSSRYLVKRTGEKVFLECVQDMDHENMFWYRQDPGLGLRLIYFSYDVKMKEKGDIPEGYSVSREKKERFSLILESASTNQTSMYLCASSLGGDHQETQYFGPGTRLLVL.

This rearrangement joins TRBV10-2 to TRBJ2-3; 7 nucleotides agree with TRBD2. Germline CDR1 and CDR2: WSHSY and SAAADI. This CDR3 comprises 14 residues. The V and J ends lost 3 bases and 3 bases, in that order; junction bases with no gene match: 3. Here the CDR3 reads CASSDSGRTDTQYF. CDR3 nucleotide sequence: TGCGCCAGCAGTGATAGCGGGCGTACAGATACGCAGTATTTT.

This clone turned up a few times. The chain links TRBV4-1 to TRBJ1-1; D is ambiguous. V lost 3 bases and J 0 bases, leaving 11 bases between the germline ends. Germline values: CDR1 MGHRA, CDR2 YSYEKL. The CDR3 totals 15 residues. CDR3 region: CASSQASVMNTEAFF. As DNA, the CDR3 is TGCGCCAGCAGCCAGGCGTCAGTCATGAACACTGAAGCTTTCTTT.

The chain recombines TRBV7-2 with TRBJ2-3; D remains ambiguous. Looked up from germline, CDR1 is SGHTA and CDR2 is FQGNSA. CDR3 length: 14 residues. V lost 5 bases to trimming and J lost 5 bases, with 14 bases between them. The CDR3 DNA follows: TGTGCCAGCAGCCCACCTCCAACTGGAGATACGCAGTATTTT. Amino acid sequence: CASSPPPTGDTQYF.

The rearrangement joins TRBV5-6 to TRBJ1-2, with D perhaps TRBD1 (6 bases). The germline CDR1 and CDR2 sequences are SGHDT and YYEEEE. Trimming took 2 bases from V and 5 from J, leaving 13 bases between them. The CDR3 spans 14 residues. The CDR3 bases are TGTGCCAGCAGCTTCGAGGGGGTTCAGTATGGCTACACCTTC. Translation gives CASSFEGVQYGYTF. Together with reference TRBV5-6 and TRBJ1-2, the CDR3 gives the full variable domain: DAGVTQSPTHLIKTRGQQVTLRCSPKSGHDTVSWYQQALGQGPQFIFQYYEEEERQRGNFPDRFSGHQFPNYSSELNVNALLLGDSALYLCASSFEGVQYGYTFGSGTRLTVV.

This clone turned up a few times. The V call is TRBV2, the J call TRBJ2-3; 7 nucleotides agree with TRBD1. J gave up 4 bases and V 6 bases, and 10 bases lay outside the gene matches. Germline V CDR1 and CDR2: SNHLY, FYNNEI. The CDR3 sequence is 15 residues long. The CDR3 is CASSPRQGGADTQYF. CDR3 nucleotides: TGTGCCAGCAGCCCTCGACAGGGCGGAGCAGATACGCAGTATTTT.

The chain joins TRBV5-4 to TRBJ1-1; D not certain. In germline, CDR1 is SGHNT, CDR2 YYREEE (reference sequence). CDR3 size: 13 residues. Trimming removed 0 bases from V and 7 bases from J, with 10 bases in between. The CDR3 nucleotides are TGTGCCAGCAGCTTGGCCTTTGTGGGTGAAGCTTTCTTT. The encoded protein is CASSLAFVGEAFF.

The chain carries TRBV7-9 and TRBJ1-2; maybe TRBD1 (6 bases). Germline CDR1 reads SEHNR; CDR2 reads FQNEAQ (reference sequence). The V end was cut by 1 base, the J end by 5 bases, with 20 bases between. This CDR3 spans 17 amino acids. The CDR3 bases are TGTGCCAGCAGCTTAGACGAGTTTGGGGGGCGCCAATATGGCTACACCTTC. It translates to CASSLDEFGGRQYGYTF.

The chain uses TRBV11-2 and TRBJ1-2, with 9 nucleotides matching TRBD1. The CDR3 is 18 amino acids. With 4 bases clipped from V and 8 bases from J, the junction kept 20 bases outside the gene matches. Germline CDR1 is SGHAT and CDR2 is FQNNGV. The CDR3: CASSSYRRRDRDTSGYTF. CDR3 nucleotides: TGTGCCAGCAGCTCTTACCGCCGACGGGACAGGGATACCAGCGGCTACACCTTC.

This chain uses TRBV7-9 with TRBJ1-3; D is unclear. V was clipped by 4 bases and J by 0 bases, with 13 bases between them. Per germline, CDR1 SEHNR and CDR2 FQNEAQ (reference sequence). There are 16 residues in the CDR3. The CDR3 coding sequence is TGTGCCAGCAGCTCCCCAACATCAAGCTCTGGAAACACCATATATTTT. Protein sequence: CASSSPTSSSGNTIYF.

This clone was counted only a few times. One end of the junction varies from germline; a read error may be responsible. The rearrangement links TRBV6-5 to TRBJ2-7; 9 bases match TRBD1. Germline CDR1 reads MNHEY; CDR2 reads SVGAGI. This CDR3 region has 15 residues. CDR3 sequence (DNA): TGTGCCAGCAGCCGCACCGGGACAGGGTCCTCCGAGCAGTACTTC. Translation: CASSRTGTGSSEQYF.

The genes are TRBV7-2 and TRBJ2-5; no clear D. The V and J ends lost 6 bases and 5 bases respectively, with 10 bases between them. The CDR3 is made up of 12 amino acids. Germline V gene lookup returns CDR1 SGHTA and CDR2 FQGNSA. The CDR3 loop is CASSRDSETQYF. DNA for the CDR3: TGTGCCAGCAGTCGTGACTCGGAGACCCAGTACTTC.